Each of the 12 T cell receptor beta chains below was sequenced from the same sample in a study of T cell responses to AZD1222 COVID-19 vaccine. Sequencing used immunoSEQ multiplex PCR; TCRdb keeps in-frame clones, though not all of them. The table records 85,000 to 90,000 clones, approximately 91% of them present only once. The sequencing here drew on peripheral blood, taken 28 days after the second AZD1222 dose. These receptors all stem from an adult who received the AZD1222 COVID-19 vaccine.

The CDR3 here is CASSQGGYQPQHF. CDR3 coding DNA: TGTGCCAGCAGCCAAGGGGGTTATCAGCCCCAGCATTTT. This chain joins TRBV3-1 (or the pseudogene TRBV3-2) and TRBJ1-5; D is ambiguous. The V end was cut by 1 base, the J end by 5 bases, with 6 bases between. This CDR3 is built from 13 residues. CDR1 LGHDT and CDR2 YNNKEL come from the germline V gene (reference sequence).

V usage is TRBV6-5 and J usage is TRBJ2-7; 7 bases are shared with TRBD1. V trimming: 5 bases; J trimming: 2 bases; junction bases outside the gene matches: 3. CDR1 and CDR2 (germline): MNHEY, SVGAGI. There are 13 residues in the CDR3. CDR3 bases: TGTGCCAGCAGTCAACAGGGGCCCTACGAGCAGTACTTC. Amino acids: CASSQQGPYEQYF.

This clone was seen just once. The chain employs TRBV7-2 and TRBJ2-1; TRBD2 matches at 7 bases. The CDR3 length is 15 residues. Germline V CDR1 and CDR2: SGHTA, FQGNSA. The V and J ends lost 3 bases and 0 bases, in that order; junction bases with no gene match: 2. CDR3 nucleotide sequence: TGTGCCAGCAGCTTCAGCGGGACCTCCTACAATGAGCAGTTCTTC. Translating it yields CASSFSGTSYNEQFF.

The V and J genes are TRBV3-1 (or the pseudogene TRBV3-2) and TRBJ1-1, with TRBD1 as a possible D gene (6 bases). The germline V gene has CDR1 LGHDT and CDR2 YNNKEL (reference sequence). Trimming took 0 bases from V and 10 from J, leaving 12 bases between them. This CDR3 region has 13 residues. The CDR3 bases are TGTGCCAGCAGCCAAGATGGCGGCAGGGGAGCTTTCTTT. Translating it yields CASSQDGGRGAFF.

In DNA form, the CDR3 reads TGTGCCTGGGGGGACTTCTATAATTCACCCCTCCACTTT. Protein sequence: CAWGDFYNSPLHF. The gene calls are TRBV30 and TRBJ1-6, with D tentatively TRBD1 (5 bases). CDR3 size: 13 residues. Per the germline V gene, CDR1 is GTSNPN and CDR2 is SVGIG (reference sequence). V lost 5 bases, J lost 3 bases, and 8 bases lay in between. The full variable domain, in which reference TRBV30 and TRBJ1-6 provide the parts outside the CDR3, is SQTIHQWPATLVQPVGSPLSLECTVEGTSNPNLYWYRQAAGRGLQLLFYSVGIGQISSEVPQNLSASRPQDRQFILSSKKLLLSDSGFYLCAWGDFYNSPLHFGNGTRLTVT.

The J gene is TRBJ2-3, the V gene TRBV7-2; TRBD2 matches at 7 bases. The CDR3 loop spans 19 amino acids. Germline V gene data show CDR1 as SGHTA and CDR2 as FQGNSA. The junction had 16 bases not matched to a gene; V was cut back by 4 bases and J by 0 bases. In DNA, the CDR3 is TGTGCCAGCAGCTCCGGCACCTGGCGGGGGAGACTTAGCACAGATACGCAGTATTTT. This codes for CASSSGTWRGRLSTDTQYF.

J is TRBJ1-1 and V is TRBV7-3, with 7 bases that match TRBD1. The length of the CDR3 is 15 residues. V trimming: 0 bases; J trimming: 1 base; junction bases outside the gene matches: 2. Germline CDR1 reads SGHTA; CDR2 reads FQGTGA. CDR3 in amino acids: CASSLTTGANTEAFF. The CDR3 nucleotides are TGTGCCAGCAGCTTAACAACAGGGGCGAACACTGAAGCTTTCTTT.

The chain recombines TRBV5-1 with TRBJ1-2; 7 bases line up with TRBD1. The CDR3 runs 14 residues. Germline CDR1 is SGHRS and CDR2 is YFSETQ. V shed 1 base, J shed 4 bases, and the junction held 4 bases outside the gene matches. CDR3 in DNA: TGCGCCAGCAGCTTGCAGGGGGGAGGCTATGGCTACACCTTC. The encoded protein is CASSLQGGGYGYTF.

The rearrangement uses TRBV15 and TRBJ1-3; TRBD1 might be the D (6 bases). The CDR3 has 15 amino acids. V lost 5 bases and J 1 base, leaving 12 bases between the germline ends. Germline values: CDR1 LNHNV, CDR2 YYDKDF (reference sequence). The CDR3: CATSGPGTSGNTIYF. The CDR3 bases are TGTGCCACCAGCGGACCCGGGACATCTGGAAACACCATATATTTT.

The chain employs TRBV10-3 and TRBJ2-1, with TRBD1 identical over 8 bases. This CDR3 has 14 residues. J was trimmed by 6 bases and V by 3 bases; bases with no gene match: 4. Germline V lookup: CDR1 ENHRY, CDR2 SYGVKD. This CDR3 is CAISDRTGLNEQFF. DNA for the CDR3: TGTGCCATCAGTGACCGGACAGGGCTCAATGAGCAGTTCTTC.

The gene calls are TRBV7-2 and TRBJ1-5, with D maybe TRBD1 (6 bases). Germline V CDR1 and CDR2: SGHTA, FQGNSA. V lost 2 bases, J lost 1 base, and 9 bases lay in between. The CDR3 is made up of 15 amino acids. The DNA of the CDR3 is TGTGCCAGCAGCTTAACAGGGTTGAGCAATCAGCCCCAGCATTTT. The encoded protein is CASSLTGLSNQPQHF.

Only a few counts were recorded for this clone. The rearrangement joins TRBV6-5 to TRBJ2-1; D unclear. Trimming took off 0 bases at V and 1 base at J, with 7 bases between the two ends. From germline, CDR1 is MNHEY and CDR2 SVGAGI. The CDR3 runs to 15 residues. CDR3: CASSYSIASYNEQFF. The CDR3 DNA follows: TGTGCCAGCAGTTACTCAATAGCATCCTACAATGAGCAGTTCTTC.